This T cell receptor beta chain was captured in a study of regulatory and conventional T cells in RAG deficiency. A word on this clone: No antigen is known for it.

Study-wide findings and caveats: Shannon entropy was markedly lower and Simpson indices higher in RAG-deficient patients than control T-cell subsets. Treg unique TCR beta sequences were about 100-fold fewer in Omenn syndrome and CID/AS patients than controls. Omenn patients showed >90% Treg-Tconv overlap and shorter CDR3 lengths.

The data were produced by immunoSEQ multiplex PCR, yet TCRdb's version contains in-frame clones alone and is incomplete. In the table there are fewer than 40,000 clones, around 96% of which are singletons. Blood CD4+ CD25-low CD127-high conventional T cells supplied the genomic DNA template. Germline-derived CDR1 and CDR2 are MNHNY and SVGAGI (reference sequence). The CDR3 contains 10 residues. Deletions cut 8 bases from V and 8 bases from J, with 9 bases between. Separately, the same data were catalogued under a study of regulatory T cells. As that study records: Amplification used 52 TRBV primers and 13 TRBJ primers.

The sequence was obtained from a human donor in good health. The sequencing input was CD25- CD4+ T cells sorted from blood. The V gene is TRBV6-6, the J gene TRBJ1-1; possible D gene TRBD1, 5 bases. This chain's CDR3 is CASGKGEAFF. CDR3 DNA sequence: TGTGCCAGCGGTAAGGGGGAAGCTTTCTTT.